Presented here are 10 T cell receptor beta chains from one specimen sequenced in a study of blood T cell repertoires in COVID-19. Assay: immunoSEQ multiplex PCR; the TCRdb copy retains only in-frame clones and omits some. The sample yields about 220,000 clones, 84% seen once. Sequenced sample: peripheral blood. Receptor source: an older woman who had recovered from COVID-19.

The chain has TRBV6-5 and TRBJ2-7; 9 bases agree with TRBD1. After removal of 6 bases from V and 2 bases from J, the junction contained 8 bases not matched to a gene. The CDR3 consists of 15 residues. Germline V gene data show CDR1 as MNHEY and CDR2 as SVGAGI. CDR3 DNA: TGTGCCAGCAGGGGCAGGACAGGGGCGACCTACGAGCAGTACTTC. It yields the protein CASRGRTGATYEQYF.

This clone ranks as medium-sized. V gene TRBV29-1 combines with J gene TRBJ1-3; 8 nucleotides line up with TRBD1. The germline V gene encodes CDR1 SQVTM and CDR2 ANQGSEA. CDR3 length: 16 residues. J gave up 2 bases and V 7 bases, and 13 bases lay outside the gene matches. CDR3 residues: CSAQGQVEGPGNTIYF. The CDR3 DNA is TGCAGCGCCCAGGGACAGGTGGAGGGCCCTGGAAACACCATATATTTT.

In this sample, this clone turned up a few times. The chain has TRBV30 and TRBJ1-5; no clear D gene. The V gene lost 0 bases and the J gene lost 7 bases, with 13 bases spanning the gap. In germline, CDR1 is GTSNPN, CDR2 SVGIG (reference sequence). CDR3 length: 14 amino acids. The CDR3 sequence: CAWSVTGRGQPQHF. CDR3 nucleotide sequence: TGTGCCTGGAGTGTGACTGGTCGTGGGCAGCCCCAGCATTTT.

The rearrangement joins TRBV12-3 or TRBV12-4 to TRBJ2-5; D is undetermined. Trimming cost V 5 bases and J 2 bases, with 6 bases left between them. The CDR3 length is 12 residues. DNA of the CDR3: TGTGCCAGCAGTGCGGAACAAGAGACCCAGTACTTC. Translating gives CASSAEQETQYF.

The V and J genes are TRBV9 and TRBJ1-1; D not resolved. V lost 3 bases, J lost 1 base, and 7 bases lay in between. In germline, CDR1 is SGDLS, CDR2 YYNGEE. CDR3 length: 13 residues. CDR3 sequence reads: CASSATGNTEAFF. In DNA, the CDR3 is TGTGCCAGCAGCGCGACTGGGAACACTGAAGCTTTCTTT.

Concerning this clone itself: One end of the junction is discordant with germline, which a read error may explain. This chain connects TRBV5-8 to TRBJ1-5; 11 positions agree with TRBD1. The germline gives CDR1 SGHTS, CDR2 YDEGEE. The CDR3 covers 17 residues. The DNA of the CDR3 is TGTGCCAGCACCTTGGATAGGGGAGGACAGGGGGCGCAGCCCCAGCATTTT. Translated: CASTLDRGGQGAQPQHF.

The gene calls are TRBV19 and TRBJ1-4; TRBD1 matches 9 bases. The CDR3 has 16 residues. Germline CDR1 is LNHDA and CDR2 is SQIVND (reference sequence). The trim removed 10 bases at V and 0 bases at J, leaving 9 bases unmatched. CDR3 residues: CATGTGSSATNEKLFF. DNA of the CDR3: TGTGCCACCGGGACAGGGAGTTCGGCAACTAATGAAAAACTGTTTTTT. The entire variable domain, with the rest obtained from reference TRBV19 and TRBJ1-4, is as follows: DGGITQSPKYLFRKEGQNVTLSCEQNLNHDAMYWYRQDPGQGLRLIYYSQIVNDFQKGDIAEGYSVSREKKESFPLTVTSAQKNPTAFYLCATGTGSSATNEKLFFGSGTQLSVL.

This clone was picked up many times. The gene calls are TRBV3-1 (or the pseudogene TRBV3-2) and TRBJ1-6; 7 nucleotides match TRBD1. In germline, CDR1 is LGHDT, CDR2 YNNKEL (reference sequence). There are 16 residues in the CDR3. The ends lost 4 bases at V and 1 base at J; junction bases unmatched: 4. The CDR3 reads CASSRRQGSYNSPLHF. CDR3 DNA: TGTGCCAGCAGCCGAAGACAGGGATCCTATAATTCACCCCTCCACTTT.

This clone has only one observation. This sequence joins TRBV9 and TRBJ2-7; 8 nucleotides match TRBD1. The length of the CDR3 is 14 residues. V trimming: 3 bases; J trimming: 6 bases; junction bases outside the gene matches: 8. The germline gives CDR1 SGDLS, CDR2 YYNGEE. The CDR3 protein is CASSGPGQASEQYF. The CDR3 bases are TGTGCCAGCAGCGGCCCGGGACAGGCCTCCGAGCAGTACTTC.

This clone was recorded once. The rearrangement joins TRBV7-6 to TRBJ1-2, with a tentative D call TRBD1 (6 bases). Germline CDR1 is SGHVS and CDR2 is FNYEAQ. V lost 5 bases and J 4 bases, leaving 20 bases between the germline ends. The CDR3 totals 16 residues. The DNA for the CDR3 is TGTGCCAGCAGCACCGACAAGAGGCGAGGGGGCTATGGCTACACCTTC. Translating it yields CASSTDKRRGGYGYTF.